This T cell receptor (beta chain) was recovered during a study of T cell responses to AZD1222 COVID-19 vaccine (dated by TCRdb to the early 2020s). Turning to the overall study: A total of approximately 230 trial participants underwent TCR sequencing, of whom some 210 received two doses of AZD1222 and about 25 received two doses of the MenACWY control vaccine. Trial participants were enrolled by age into 18-55, 56-69 and 70-plus year subgroups, with about 150, 27 and 61 TCR-sequenced participants respectively. Paper-wide results and their limitations: Only a handful of AZD1222 recipients were SARS-CoV-2 seropositive at baseline, limiting conclusions about previously exposed vaccinees. Vaccine-associated CD4 TCRs spanned the whole spike protein, with dominant responses in regions 160-218 and 743-854. No day 14 peak-response samples were available, so repertoires were characterized only after the peak T cell response. Epitopes outside the regions mutated in the B.1.351 and B.1.1.7 variants were reportedly recognized by nearly half of the unique spike-specific TCRs. The 56-69-year group was small, and its depth increase did not reach significance, likely because of low power. Most participants were white British and females outnumbered males, and the authors suggested that clonal diversity may have been underestimated. Spike-specific TCR breadth and depth rose significantly after two AZD1222 doses compared with day 0 and with MenACWY recipients.

V and J are trimmed by 4 bases and 2 bases, and the gene matches miss 5 bases of the junction. In the germline V gene (reference sequence), CDR1 corresponds to LNHDA and CDR2 to SQIVND. The CDR3 runs 14 amino acids, cysteine and phenylalanine included. Only CDR3 DNA remains: 42 bases, in frame from the first base. The CDR3 regions of human TCRbeta chains were analyzed by immunosequencing. The paper's processing steps were these. Repertoire TCRs were matched against a reference library of SARS-CoV-2-specific TCRs generated with the MIRA antigen-specificity platform. Breadth was defined as the fraction of unique TCRs that were SARS-CoV-2-associated. Depth was defined as the fraction of total T cells that were SARS-CoV-2-associated. Each spike-specific TCR was assigned to its reactive spike region and to a CD4 or CD8 class using the MIRA data. Log10-transformed breadth and depth values were compared by one-way ANOVA with Sidak's multiple comparisons tests. Imported from immuneACCESS, the table was reduced by TCRdb to in-frame sequences with V and J called. These copies leave out some clones; in studies compared against another copy, an unresolved V gene accounts for under half, and the cause of the remainder is not known. From that table come the V and J calls and clone size; the DNA was used to work out D and trimming. In all, the sample holds 86,000 or so clones, and just over 90% of those were seen once. Roughly 10% of the sample is taken by the ten largest.

The label giving this sample's time point can be read as: about 28 days (+/-7) after the second vaccine dose. AZD1222 recipients with second doses at about 4 weeks or about 12 weeks were pooled, because spike-specific TCR depth and breadth did not differ between schedules. Vaccinee samples came from UK trials COV001 and COV002, including a single-blind randomized controlled phase 2/3 trial of AZD1222 (ChAdOx1 nCoV-19) in healthy adults. Trial participant PBMC samples were collected at day 0 and day 28 after the second dose for TCRbeta chain sequencing. This clone was seen once. The antigen this receptor binds is unknown. No per-base quality is available; no much larger clone lies one base away.

This chain is built from TRBV19 and TRBJ2-7; 7 bases in between match TRBD1. This clonotype originated in an adult who received the AZD1222 COVID-19 vaccine. The specimen comprised peripheral blood, sampled 28 days after the second AZD1222 dose. The CDR3 here reads CASSRQTGPYEQYF. The nucleotide sequence is given as TGTGCCAGTAGTAGACAGACAGGGCCCTACGAGCAGTACTTC. Reference TRBV19 and TRBJ2-7 proteins supply the regions before and after the CDR3; the full variable domain is: DGGITQSPKYLFRKEGQNVTLSCEQNLNHDAMYWYRQDPGQGLRLIYYSQIVNDFQKGDIAEGYSVSREKKESFPLTVTSAQKNPTAFYLCASSRQTGPYEQYFGPGTRLTVT.